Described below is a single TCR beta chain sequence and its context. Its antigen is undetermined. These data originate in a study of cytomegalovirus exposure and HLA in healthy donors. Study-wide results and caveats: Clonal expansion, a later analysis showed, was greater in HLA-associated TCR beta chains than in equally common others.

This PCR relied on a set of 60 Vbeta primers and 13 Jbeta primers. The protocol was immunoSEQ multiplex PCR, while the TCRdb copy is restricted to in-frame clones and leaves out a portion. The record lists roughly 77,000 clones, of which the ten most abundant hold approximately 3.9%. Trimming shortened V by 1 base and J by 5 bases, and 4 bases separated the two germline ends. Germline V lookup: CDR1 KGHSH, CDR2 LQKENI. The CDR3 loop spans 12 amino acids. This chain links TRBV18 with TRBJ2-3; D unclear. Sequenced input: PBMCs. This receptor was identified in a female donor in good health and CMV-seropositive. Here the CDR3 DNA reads TGTGCCAGCTCACCACGCGGAGATACGCAGTATTTT. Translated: CASSPRGDTQYF.